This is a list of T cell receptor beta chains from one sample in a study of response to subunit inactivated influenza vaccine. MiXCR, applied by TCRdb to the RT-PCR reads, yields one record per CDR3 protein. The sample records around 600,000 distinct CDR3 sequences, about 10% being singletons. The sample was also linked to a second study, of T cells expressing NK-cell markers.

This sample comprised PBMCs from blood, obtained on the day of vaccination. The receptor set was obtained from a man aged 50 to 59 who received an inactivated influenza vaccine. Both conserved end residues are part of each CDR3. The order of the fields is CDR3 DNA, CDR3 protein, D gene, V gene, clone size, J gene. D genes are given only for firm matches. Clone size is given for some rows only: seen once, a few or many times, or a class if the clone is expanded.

cdr3_nt: TGTGCCACAAATATACGACAGGGGTACGAGCAGTACTTC
cdr3_aa: CATNIRQGYEQYF
d_call: TRBD1
v_call: TRBV6-1
clone_size: few
j_call: TRBJ2-7

cdr3_nt: TGCAGTGCCCGAGGTGTGGGGGCGGGCTACGAGCAGTACTTC
cdr3_aa: CSARGVGAGYEQYF
d_call: .
v_call: TRBV20-1
clone_size: .
j_call: TRBJ2-7

cdr3_nt: TGCAGTGCTAGCCTGACAGGGGGTTGGCGCACTGAAGCTTTCTTT
cdr3_aa: CSASLTGGWRTEAFF
d_call: TRBD1
v_call: TRBV20-1
clone_size: .
j_call: TRBJ1-1

cdr3_nt: TGTGCCATCAGTGAGTCGCTTAGCCTGGGCACAGATACGCAGTATTTT
cdr3_aa: CAISESLSLGTDTQYF
d_call: .
v_call: TRBV10-3
clone_size: many
j_call: TRBJ2-3

cdr3_nt: TGTGCCGGTACAGGGAGGGGAGGCACCGGGGAGCTGTTTTTT
cdr3_aa: CAGTGRGGTGELFF
d_call: .
v_call: TRBV2
clone_size: few
j_call: TRBJ2-2

cdr3_nt: TGTGCCAGCAGCCCCATTGGGGAAGCGGCATCCTACGAGCAGTACTTC
cdr3_aa: CASSPIGEAASYEQYF
d_call: .
v_call: TRBV7-2
clone_size: .
j_call: TRBJ2-7

cdr3_nt: TGTGCCAGCAGCTCCATGGGACAGCAATACGAGCAGTACTTC
cdr3_aa: CASSSMGQQYEQYF
d_call: TRBD1
v_call: TRBV5-5
clone_size: few
j_call: TRBJ2-7

cdr3_nt: TGTGCCAGCAGCTTAGCATCAGGGGCCGTTGACTATGGCTACACCTTC
cdr3_aa: CASSLASGAVDYGYTF
d_call: .
v_call: TRBV7-2
clone_size: few
j_call: TRBJ1-2

cdr3_nt: TGTGCCAGCACGCGAGCAGGAATTGAAGCTTTCTTT
cdr3_aa: CASTRAGIEAFF
d_call: .
v_call: TRBV12-3/TRBV12-4
clone_size: many
j_call: TRBJ1-1

cdr3_nt: TGTGCCATCCGTAGACGGGTCGCTCAGGAAGAGACCCAGTACTTC
cdr3_aa: CAIRRRVAQEETQYF
d_call: .
v_call: TRBV10-3
clone_size: .
j_call: TRBJ2-5

cdr3_nt: TGCAGTGCTGGGGAAGGGGAGCGGCTCACCTACGAGCAGTACTTC
cdr3_aa: CSAGEGERLTYEQYF
d_call: .
v_call: TRBV20-1
clone_size: few
j_call: TRBJ2-7

cdr3_nt: TGTGCCAGCCAAGCATTCGAAAATTCACCCCTCCACTTT
cdr3_aa: CASQAFENSPLHF
d_call: .
v_call: TRBV2
clone_size: .
j_call: TRBJ1-6

cdr3_nt: TGCAGTGCTAGATTGGGCGAGCAGTTCTTC
cdr3_aa: CSARLGEQFF
d_call: .
v_call: TRBV20-1
clone_size: few
j_call: TRBJ2-1

cdr3_nt: TGCGCCAGCAGCCCCACAAAGAGCACTGAAGCTTTCTTT
cdr3_aa: CASSPTKSTEAFF
d_call: .
v_call: TRBV4-3
clone_size: .
j_call: TRBJ1-1

cdr3_nt: TGTGCCAGCAGACTGGGACAGGGGTACTCCTACGAGCAGTACTTC
cdr3_aa: CASRLGQGYSYEQYF
d_call: TRBD1
v_call: TRBV12-3/TRBV12-4
clone_size: many
j_call: TRBJ2-7

cdr3_nt: TGCGCCAGCAGCACACAACCAGGTCTGGGGGAGCTGTTTTTT
cdr3_aa: CASSTQPGLGELFF
d_call: .
v_call: TRBV5-1
clone_size: .
j_call: TRBJ2-2

cdr3_nt: TGTGCCACCAGCAGAGTTGCGAACTCGGATACGCAGTATTTT
cdr3_aa: CATSRVANSDTQYF
d_call: .
v_call: TRBV15
clone_size: few
j_call: TRBJ2-3